The clone carrying this T cell receptor (beta chain) was recorded a few times. Its antigen is unidentified. This sample stems from a study of blood T cells in healthy people across ages. Notes on the study in general: The diversity estimates, figures obtained from one million T cells, were considered underestimates.

Losses at the gene ends were 5 bases for V and 10 bases for J; bases not matched to a gene: 13. The CDR3 contains 17 residues. The germline gives CDR1 MNHEY, CDR2 SMNVEV (reference sequence). Next came a second PCR, run for about 6 to 11 cycles, which used a sample-barcoded 5' primer along with a J-beta primer mix. MiXCR, run by TCRdb on the 5' RACE reads, gives a single entry per CDR3 protein. Seen here are fewer than 1.5 million distinct CDR3 sequences, roughly 45% observed once, and the top ten hold 7% to 9.5%. This chain uses TRBV27 with TRBJ2-1; 14 bases agree with TRBD2. The receptor was derived from a woman in her late teens or twenties in good health. The sample comprised blood. For the CDR3, the DNA is TGTGCCAGCAGTGCACAGACCGGGACTAGCGGGAGTGGGGAGCAGTTCTTC. Protein: CASSAQTGTSGSGEQFF.